This T cell receptor beta chain derives from a study of T cell changes during pregnancy in multiple sclerosis (dated 2019 in TCRdb). Study-wide context: Changes in the T cell repertoire over the course of pregnancy were examined in this study in women with multiple sclerosis.

CDR1 and CDR2 (SGHRS, YFSETQ) derive from the germline V gene. The CDR3 sequence holds 12 residues, the cysteine and phenylalanine included. The CDR3 DNA has 36 bases and is translated from base 1. The trim is 4 bases for V and 2 bases for J, with a gap of 7 bases between the germline ends. As to this clone: The antigen this receptor binds is unknown. Base quality data are lacking; no much larger clone is found one base away.

The protocol used for the library was the immunoSEQ multiplex PCR assay. TCRdb re-hosts the immuneACCESS table, in-frame sequences only. Its copies lack some clones; in the studies checked, an unresolved V gene accounts for under half of them, and the cause for the rest is not known. The sample data list about 40,000 clones, and almost 95% of these were observed just once. Jointly, the top ten make up approximately 0.8% of the sample. The material was CD4+ T cells from peripheral blood mononuclear cells, obtained before pregnancy. This clonotype was obtained from a female donor with multiple sclerosis, enrolled in a pregnancy study. The chain uses TRBV5-1 and TRBJ2-7; 5 matching bases give a weak D call of TRBD1. The CDR3 sequence is CASSTGTYEQYF. The base sequence is TGCGCCAGCAGCACAGGTACCTACGAGCAGTACTTC.